A selection of T cell receptor beta chains follows, all from one sample in a study of response to subunit inactivated influenza vaccine. TCRdb itself ran the RT-PCR reads through MiXCR, one entry per CDR3 protein. Counted here are 500,000 to 750,000 distinct CDR3 sequences, roughly 15% occurring once; the ten biggest clones make up 8.5% to 14%. The material sequenced was PBMCs from blood, taken about 11 days after vaccination. Receptors were obtained from a man aged 50-59 years who received an inactivated influenza vaccine. CDR3s include the opening cysteine and the closing phenylalanine or tryptophan. Each record gives: clone size, D gene, J gene, V gene, CDR3 DNA, CDR3 protein. D genes are given only for firm matches. Size is stated for part of the rows, as once, few or many counts, or as a class when the clone is expanded.

size: -
D: TRBD1
J: TRBJ2-5
V: TRBV12-3/TRBV12-4
DNA: TGTGCCAGCAGTAGGGGGGGACAGGGGGGCGAGACCCAGTACTTC
CDR3: CASSRGGQGGETQYF

size: -
D: -
J: TRBJ2-7
V: TRBV11-2
DNA: TGTGCCAGCAGCTTAGCGGGACACCCAGTGAAGTACTTC
CDR3: CASSLAGHPVKYF

size: few
D: -
J: TRBJ2-3
V: TRBV5-5
DNA: TGTGCCAGCAGCTCGCCGGGCGGAGGCACAGATACGCAGTATTTT
CDR3: CASSSPGGGTDTQYF

size: -
D: -
J: TRBJ2-7
V: TRBV10-3
DNA: TGTGCCATCAGTGACAGGGACGAGCAGTACTTC
CDR3: CAISDRDEQYF

size: -
D: TRBD2
J: TRBJ2-3
V: TRBV29-1
DNA: TGCAGCACTGAGGGAGTAGAGCGGGGGACCATTAGCGCAGATACGCAGTATTTT
CDR3: CSTEGVERGTISADTQYF

size: -
D: TRBD1
J: TRBJ2-2
V: TRBV3-1
DNA: TGTGCCAGCAGCCCGCGAAAACCGAGGGACAGCGGATGGACCGGGGAGCTGTTTTTT
CDR3: CASSPRKPRDSGWTGELFF

size: -
D: -
J: TRBJ2-1
V: TRBV20-1
DNA: TGCAGTGCTAGAATAATAAGGACCCACTATTCCTACAATGAGCAGTTCTTC
CDR3: CSARIIRTHYSYNEQFF

size: -
D: TRBD1
J: TRBJ2-1
V: TRBV6-5
DNA: TGTGCCAGCAGTTTACGGACAGGGGGGAATGAGCAGTTCTTC
CDR3: CASSLRTGGNEQFF

size: -
D: TRBD2
J: TRBJ2-7
V: TRBV6-1
DNA: TGTGCCAGCATCGGACTAGCGGGACCTACCTACGAGCAGTACTTC
CDR3: CASIGLAGPTYEQYF

size: -
D: -
J: TRBJ2-7
V: TRBV12-3/TRBV12-4
DNA: TGTGCCAGCAGCTGGCAACGGGTAGGCGAGCAGTACTTC
CDR3: CASSWQRVGEQYF

size: -
D: -
J: TRBJ2-7
V: TRBV29-1
DNA: TGCAGCGTCCTCTTGGGGAGAGGGGTATCCTACGAGCAGTACTTC
CDR3: CSVLLGRGVSYEQYF

size: -
D: -
J: TRBJ1-1
V: TRBV11-3
DNA: TGTGCCAGCAGCTTAGACGGCGGCAAGACTGAAGCTTTCTTT
CDR3: CASSLDGGKTEAFF

size: few
D: TRBD2
J: TRBJ2-5
V: TRBV5-1
DNA: TGCGCCAGCAGCTCGGGACTAGCGGGGACCCAAGAGACCCAGTACTTC
CDR3: CASSSGLAGTQETQYF

size: few
D: -
J: TRBJ1-3
V: TRBV18
DNA: TGTGCCAGCTCATCCGCCTCAGCAGGGAATGGAAACACCATATATTTT
CDR3: CASSSASAGNGNTIYF

size: many
D: TRBD2
J: TRBJ2-7
V: TRBV4-1
DNA: TGCGCCAGCAGCCAGTGGCGGGGGGGTCGATACGAGCAGTACTTC
CDR3: CASSQWRGGRYEQYF

size: -
D: -
J: TRBJ2-5
V: TRBV11-3
DNA: TGTGCCAGCAGCTTAGGTGGCCAGAAGTACCAAGAGACCCAGTACTTC
CDR3: CASSLGGQKYQETQYF

size: few
D: -
J: TRBJ2-2
V: TRBV6-2/TRBV6-3
DNA: TGTGCCAGCAGTTATTCCGTCCCAGGGCCGAACACCGGGGAGCTGTTTTTT
CDR3: CASSYSVPGPNTGELFF

size: -
D: -
J: TRBJ2-5
V: TRBV6-2/TRBV6-3
DNA: TGTGCCAGCAGCTTACATGGGGAGACCCAGTACTTC
CDR3: CASSLHGETQYF

size: -
D: TRBD1
J: TRBJ1-2
V: TRBV28
DNA: TGTGCCAGCAGCACCGGGACAGTCTTTTATGGCTACACCTTC
CDR3: CASSTGTVFYGYTF

size: -
D: -
J: TRBJ2-5
V: TRBV2
DNA: TGTGCCAGCGGCCCAGGCTTGGGGGAGACCCAGTACTTC
CDR3: CASGPGLGETQYF

size: few
D: -
J: TRBJ1-1
V: TRBV28
DNA: TGTGCCAGCAGTTTTAGGTCAGGGGAGGGGGGCACTGAAGCTTTCTTT
CDR3: CASSFRSGEGGTEAFF

size: -
D: -
J: TRBJ2-5
V: TRBV4-2
DNA: TGTGCCAGCAGCCAAACTACGGGACGCAAAGAGACCCAGTACTTC
CDR3: CASSQTTGRKETQYF

size: -
D: TRBD2
J: TRBJ2-1
V: TRBV4-2
DNA: TGTGCCAGCAGCCTGAGCTGGACTAGCGGGATCAATGAGCAGTTCTTC
CDR3: CASSLSWTSGINEQFF

size: -
D: -
J: TRBJ2-3
V: TRBV12-3/TRBV12-4
DNA: TGTGCCAGCAGTTTAGACACGGCGATCCCAGATACGCAGTATTTT
CDR3: CASSLDTAIPDTQYF

size: few
D: -
J: TRBJ2-7
V: TRBV7-9
DNA: TGTGCCAGCAGCTTCTCTCCCGACGAGCAGTACTTC
CDR3: CASSFSPDEQYF

size: few
D: -
J: TRBJ1-5
V: TRBV20-1
DNA: TGCAGTGCTACCGGAACATTTAATCAGCCCCAGCATTTT
CDR3: CSATGTFNQPQHF

size: -
D: TRBD2
J: TRBJ2-5
V: TRBV29-1
DNA: TGCAGCGTTGAATTAGCGGGGCAAGAGACCCAGTACTTC
CDR3: CSVELAGQETQYF

size: -
D: -
J: TRBJ1-1
V: TRBV4-2
DNA: TGTGCCAGCAGCCAAGGGTCGGAGAACACTGAAGCTTTCTTT
CDR3: CASSQGSENTEAFF

size: few
D: -
J: TRBJ2-6
V: TRBV5-1
DNA: TGCGCCAGCAGCCTGACGGGTCAGTATAGCGTCCTGACTTTC
CDR3: CASSLTGQYSVLTF

size: -
D: -
J: TRBJ2-3
V: TRBV7-9
DNA: TGTGCCAGCACCAGTAGAGGCGGCAGGCCCACAGATACGCAGTATTTT
CDR3: CASTSRGGRPTDTQYF

size: -
D: -
J: TRBJ2-7
V: TRBV6-2/TRBV6-3
DNA: TGTGCCAGCACCCACAAGACAGGACCCTACGAGCAGTACTTC
CDR3: CASTHKTGPYEQYF

size: few
D: -
J: TRBJ1-2
V: TRBV9
DNA: TGTGCCAGCAGCCTTAAGGGTCAGGCTAACTATGGCTACACCTTC
CDR3: CASSLKGQANYGYTF

size: -
D: -
J: TRBJ2-5
V: TRBV5-1
DNA: TGCGCCAGCAGCCCGATACCCCCCCAAGAGACCCAGTACTTC
CDR3: CASSPIPPQETQYF

size: few
D: -
J: TRBJ2-4
V: TRBV28
DNA: TGTGCCAGCAGTATATCCCTCCCGGGGGCTAAAAACATTCAGTACTTC
CDR3: CASSISLPGAKNIQYF

size: -
D: TRBD1
J: TRBJ2-5
V: TRBV29-1
DNA: TGCAGCGTTGCCCCCGGGACAGGGGGCGCCGGGTTAGAGACCCAGTACTTC
CDR3: CSVAPGTGGAGLETQYF

size: many
D: -
J: TRBJ2-5
V: TRBV5-1
DNA: TGCGCCAGCAGCACAGAACAGGGCTGGGCAGACCAAGAGACCCAGTACTTC
CDR3: CASSTEQGWADQETQYF

size: many
D: -
J: TRBJ2-7
V: TRBV7-2
DNA: TGTGCCAGCAGCCGTCGGGAAGACTACGAGCAGTACTTC
CDR3: CASSRREDYEQYF

size: -
D: TRBD2
J: TRBJ2-1
V: TRBV11-1
DNA: TGTGCCAGCAGCTTAGCCCGCGCCGGACGGAGAGGGACTAGCGACAACAATGAGCAGTTCTTC
CDR3: CASSLARAGRRGTSDNNEQFF

size: few
D: -
J: TRBJ2-1
V: TRBV7-2
DNA: TGTGCCAGCAGCACCGGGGGACCCGTAGGTCATGAGCAGTTCTTC
CDR3: CASSTGGPVGHEQFF

size: few
D: -
J: TRBJ2-3
V: TRBV11-2
DNA: TGTGCCAGCAGCTTAGATAAGTTTAGCGACACAGATACGCAGTATTTT
CDR3: CASSLDKFSDTDTQYF

size: -
D: TRBD1
J: TRBJ2-5
V: TRBV6-2/TRBV6-3
DNA: TGTGCCAGCAGTCCCCGGGACAGGGGCAGGGAGACCCAGTACTTC
CDR3: CASSPRDRGRETQYF

size: -
D: TRBD1
J: TRBJ2-2
V: TRBV6-1
DNA: TGTGCCACCAAGGACAGGGCGAACACCGGGGAGCTGTTTTTT
CDR3: CATKDRANTGELFF

size: few
D: TRBD1
J: TRBJ2-2
V: TRBV7-9
DNA: TGTGCCAGCAGCCCTCGACAGGGGATCGGGGAGCTGTTTTTT
CDR3: CASSPRQGIGELFF

size: -
D: -
J: TRBJ2-7
V: TRBV4-1
DNA: TGCGCCAGCAGCCAAGAAACCCGCCTGGGGAACTACGAGCAGTACTTC
CDR3: CASSQETRLGNYEQYF

size: -
D: -
J: TRBJ2-7
V: TRBV9
DNA: TGTGCCAGCAGCGTAGAGGGGCGGTACGAGCAGTACTTC
CDR3: CASSVEGRYEQYF

size: few
D: -
J: TRBJ1-3
V: TRBV11-2
DNA: TGTGCCAGCAGCCCCACGTGGGACCGAGGACCCTCTGGAAACACCATATATTTT
CDR3: CASSPTWDRGPSGNTIYF

size: -
D: -
J: TRBJ2-6
V: TRBV7-2
DNA: TGTGCCAGCAGCTTAGAACCCCGCGTCCTGACTTTC
CDR3: CASSLEPRVLTF

size: many
D: -
J: TRBJ1-5
V: TRBV12-3/TRBV12-4
DNA: TGTGCCAGCAGGTCGGTAGCCTCTCAGCCCCAGCATTTT
CDR3: CASRSVASQPQHF

size: -
D: -
J: TRBJ1-2
V: TRBV6-5
DNA: TGTGCCAGCAGTTACTCTTCAGGGGCCCTCCCGGGTGGCTACACCTTC
CDR3: CASSYSSGALPGGYTF

size: -
D: -
J: TRBJ2-7
V: TRBV20-1
DNA: TGCAGTGCTAGATTTAATATGGGGGCCGAGCAGTACTTC
CDR3: CSARFNMGAEQYF

size: few
D: TRBD1
J: TRBJ2-5
V: TRBV5-5
DNA: TGTGCCAGCAGCCAACCCTGGACAGGGAAAGAGACCCAGTACTTC
CDR3: CASSQPWTGKETQYF

size: few
D: -
J: TRBJ2-7
V: TRBV11-2
DNA: TGTGCCAGCAGCTTAGGCCGATCGGGGGTCCTTGCCCTCTACGAGCAGTACTTC
CDR3: CASSLGRSGVLALYEQYF

size: few
D: -
J: TRBJ2-7
V: TRBV10-3
DNA: TGTGCCATCAGTGATTTTGGGGGCCTCTCCTACGAGCAGTACTTC
CDR3: CAISDFGGLSYEQYF

size: few
D: -
J: TRBJ2-7
V: TRBV12-3/TRBV12-4
DNA: TGTGCCAGCAGTTTAGGAGTCCTTAGCTCCTACGAGCAGTACTTC
CDR3: CASSLGVLSSYEQYF

size: few
D: TRBD2
J: TRBJ2-4
V: TRBV12-3/TRBV12-4
DNA: TGTGCCAGCAAACTAGCGGGGACGAACATTCAGTACTTC
CDR3: CASKLAGTNIQYF

size: -
D: TRBD2
J: TRBJ2-1
V: TRBV24-1
DNA: TGTGCCACCACTAGCGGGGGGGCCGTCAATGAGCAGTTCTTC
CDR3: CATTSGGAVNEQFF

size: -
D: TRBD2
J: TRBJ2-7
V: TRBV6-2/TRBV6-3
DNA: TGTGCCAGCAGTCCCTGGGCTAGCGGGAGAATCGAATCCTACGAGCAGTACTTC
CDR3: CASSPWASGRIESYEQYF

size: -
D: -
J: TRBJ1-1
V: TRBV6-6
DNA: TGTGCCAGCAAGACAGGGAACACTGAAGCTTTCTTT
CDR3: CASKTGNTEAFF

size: -
D: -
J: TRBJ1-2
V: TRBV3-1
DNA: TGTGCCAGCAGCCAAGCGCCAGCTAACTATGGCTACACCTTC
CDR3: CASSQAPANYGYTF

size: -
D: TRBD1
J: TRBJ2-7
V: TRBV20-1
DNA: TGCAGTGCTAGGGACAGGGAAAGGTTCTACGAGCAGTACTTC
CDR3: CSARDRERFYEQYF